Given below is one T cell receptor (beta chain) in context. These data originate in a study of blood T cell repertoires in COVID-19. Data came from immunoSEQ multiplex PCR; TCRdb stores just in-frame clones and leaves some out. The table lists 250,000 to 300,000 clones, 70% to 90% of them singletons, with approximately 6.6% in the top ten. In germline, CDR1 is SGHDN, CDR2 FVKESK. The CDR3 extends over 13 amino acids. V was cut by 4 bases and J by 14 bases, with 18 bases left in between. The chain links TRBV14 to TRBJ1-3; D remains ambiguous. The sequenced sample consisted of PBMCs or T cells enriched from blood (not recorded which). The clonotype comes from a woman between 50 and 59 years old who had been exposed to COVID-19. DNA for the CDR3: TGTGCCAGCAGCCTCAAGGAGGGTACTTCCCTATATTTT. Translated, it gives CASSLKEGTSLYF. Supplemented by reference TRBV14 and TRBJ1-3, the full variable domain reads EAGVTQFPSHSVIEKGQTVTLRCDPISGHDNLYWYRRVMGKEIKFLLHFVKESKQDESGMPNNRFLAERTGGTYSTLKVQPAELEDSGVYFCASSLKEGTSLYFGEGSWLTVV.